Detailed here is one T cell receptor (beta chain). This entry is derived from a study of technical replicates of blood from a few donors. The V gene's germline CDR1 is MNHEY and CDR2 SVGAGI. CDR3 size: 12 residues. V lost 6 bases and J 7 bases, leaving 9 bases between the germline ends. Libraries were prepared by immunoSEQ multiplex PCR; TCRdb keeps only in-frame clonotypes and omits some of them. The sample lists roughly 12,000 clones; 94% were seen once. The rearrangement joins TRBV6-5 to TRBJ2-2, with D possibly being TRBD1 (6 bases). The receptor was derived from a human donor in good health. Sequencing was done on a sample of PBMCs. Written as DNA, the CDR3 is TGTGCCAGCAGCACAGGGAGCGGGGAGCTGTTTTTT. It codes for CASSTGSGELFF.